This section outlines one T cell receptor (beta chain) sequence together with its context. This sample stems from a study of blood T cell repertoires in COVID-19. Germline V gene sequence: CDR1 SGHKS, CDR2 YYEKEE (reference sequence). The CDR3 is made up of 14 amino acids. Trimming at V came to 4 bases and at J to 8 bases, leaving 6 bases not matched to a gene. Profiled with immunoSEQ multiplex PCR; TCRdb holds only in-frame clones, not every one. The table includes some 390,000 clones, approximately 86% detected once. This TCR came from a human donor in a cohort sampled during active COVID-19. The sample was peripheral blood. The chain combines TRBV5-5 with TRBJ1-4, with TRBD1 matching 9 bases. CDR3 region: CASSPTGGREKLFF. CDR3 bases: TGTGCCAGCAGCCCGACAGGGGGTCGGGAAAAACTGTTTTTT. Variable domain in full (rest from reference TRBV5-5 and TRBJ1-4): DAGVTQSPTHLIKTRGQQVTLRCSPISGHKSVSWYQQVLGQGPQFIFQYYEKEERGRGNFPDRFSARQFPNYSSELNVNALLLGDSALYLCASSPTGGREKLFFGSGTQLSVL.